Sequencing of this TCR beta chain was carried out in a study of preoperative IRX-2 immunotherapy in early breast cancer. The treatment was: preoperative locoregional IRX-2 cytokine immunotherapy. Losses at the gene ends were 0 bases for V and 6 bases for J; bases not matched to a gene: 7. The CDR3 is 15 amino acids. The germline CDR1 and CDR2 sequences are LGHNT and FRNRAP. TCRdb's copy holds only in-frame clones and misses some; the assay was immunoSEQ multiplex PCR. The sample records about 98,000 clones, 70% to 90% being singletons. The genes are TRBV12-5 and TRBJ2-7; 8 positions agree with TRBD2. This receptor was obtained from a human donor with breast cancer. The sample in question was tumor tissue, obtained after IRX-2 immunotherapy. The CDR3 DNA reads TGTGCTAGTGGTTTGGTTCGGGCGGGGGGCGGCGAGCAGTACTTC. Encoded protein: CASGLVRAGGGEQYF.